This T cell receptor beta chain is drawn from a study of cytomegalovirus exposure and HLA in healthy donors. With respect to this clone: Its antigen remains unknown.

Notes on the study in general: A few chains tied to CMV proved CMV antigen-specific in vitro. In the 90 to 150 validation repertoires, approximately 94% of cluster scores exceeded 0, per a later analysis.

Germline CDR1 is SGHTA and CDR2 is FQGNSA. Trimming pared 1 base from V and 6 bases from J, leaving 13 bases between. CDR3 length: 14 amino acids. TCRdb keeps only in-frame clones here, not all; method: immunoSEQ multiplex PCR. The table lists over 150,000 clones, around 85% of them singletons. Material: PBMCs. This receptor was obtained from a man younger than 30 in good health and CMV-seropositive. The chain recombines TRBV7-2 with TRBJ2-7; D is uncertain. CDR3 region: CASSLVPGLGEQYF. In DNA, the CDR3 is TGTGCCAGCAGCTTAGTTCCAGGATTGGGCGAGCAGTACTTC. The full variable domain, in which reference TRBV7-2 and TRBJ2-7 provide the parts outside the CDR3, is GAGVSQSPSNKVTEKGKDVELRCDPISGHTALYWYRQSLGQGLEFLIYFQGNSAPDKSGLPSDRFSAERTGGSVSTLTIQRTQQEDSAVYLCASSLVPGLGEQYFGPGTRLTVT.